This T cell receptor (beta chain) was profiled in a study of vaccination effects on CD4 cells after COVID-19. Study at large: Researchers obtained post-vaccine samples at a median of 72 days past the second dose. Whole-study results and caveats: Relatively few convalescent patients took part in the study, which had no early post-infection timepoints.

Produced via immunoSEQ multiplex PCR; TCRdb's table is partial and in-frame only. This sample has tens of thousands of clones, with just under 75% found just once. The V gene end was trimmed by 4 bases and the J gene end by 0 bases; junction bases not matched to a gene: 3. Per the germline V gene, CDR1 is SGHKS and CDR2 is YYEKEE (reference sequence). This CDR3 has 15 amino acids. Remarks on this clone: The antigen remains undetermined.

Sequencing was preceded by expansion of antigen-specific CD4+ T cells with viral peptide pools in the ViraFEST assay. Following an approximately 11-day culture, CD4+ T cells were purified. Either the mRNA-1273 or the BNT162b2 vaccine was given to participants as two doses. This chain links TRBV5-5 with TRBJ2-3, with TRBD1 matching over 9 bases. Material: CD4+ T cells from PBMCs cultured with HCoV-229E spike peptides, obtained after COVID-19 vaccination. The source of this sequence is a human donor who received a COVID-19 vaccine. For the CDR3, the DNA is TGTGCCAGCAGCCTCGGACAGGGGAGCACAGATACGCAGTATTTT. Protein product: CASSLGQGSTDTQYF. Looking up the rest from reference TRBV5-5 and TRBJ2-3 gives the full variable domain: DAGVTQSPTHLIKTRGQQVTLRCSPISGHKSVSWYQQVLGQGPQFIFQYYEKEERGRGNFPDRFSARQFPNYSSELNVNALLLGDSALYLCASSLGQGSTDTQYFGPGTRLTVL.